Below, one T cell receptor beta chain is given with its context. One base away lies a much larger clone, so this may be a sequencing read error. The data were obtained in a study of regulatory T cells in long-lasting Graves disease. The CDR3 totals 16 residues. V shed 3 bases and J 4 bases; nucleotides not matched to a gene: 7. Germline V gives CDR1 MDHEN, CDR2 SYDVKM. To make TCR beta libraries, researchers used iRepertoire HTBI primers and Arm-PCR of CDR3 regions. TCRdb called the multiplex PCR reads again in MiXCR, with one record for every CDR3 protein. The table has hundreds of thousands of distinct CDR3 sequences, around 15% seen once. Time point of the sample: newly diagnosed GD, antithyroid drugs for less than 3 months. The authors made the TCR library using RNA they extracted from PBMCs. This sample was also put to use in a study of T cells in Graves' hyperthyroidism and ophthalmopathy. Turning to that study: A set of HTBI primers served as the primers for a first-round RT-PCR of the TCR CDR3. Clonotypes that were expanded in thyroid above 0.001 mostly appeared in blood too.

This clonotype originated in a woman aged 25 to 45 with Graves disease. V gene TRBV28 combines with J gene TRBJ2-1; the match to TRBD2 covers 9 bases. The specimen was peripheral blood mononuclear cells (PBMCs), collected at new diagnosis, from a patient treated with antithyroid drugs. The CDR3 reads CASSFSGGRAYNEQFF. Written as DNA, the CDR3 is TGTGCCAGCAGTTTCTCTGGCGGGAGGGCATACAATGAGCAGTTCTTC.